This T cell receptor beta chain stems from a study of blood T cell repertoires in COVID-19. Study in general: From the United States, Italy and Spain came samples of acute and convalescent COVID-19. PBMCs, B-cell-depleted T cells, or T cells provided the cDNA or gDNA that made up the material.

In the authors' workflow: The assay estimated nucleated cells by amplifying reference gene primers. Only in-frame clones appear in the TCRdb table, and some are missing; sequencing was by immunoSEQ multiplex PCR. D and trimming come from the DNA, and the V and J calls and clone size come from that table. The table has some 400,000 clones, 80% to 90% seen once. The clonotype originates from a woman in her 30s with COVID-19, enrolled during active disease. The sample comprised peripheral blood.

In DNA, the CDR3 is TGTGCCAGCAGCGTCACAGGGGGAGGTGAAGCTTTCTTT. Protein sequence: CASSVTGGGEAFF. This sequence joins TRBV7-3 and TRBJ1-1; TRBD1 aligns across 8 bases. The germline gives CDR1 SGHTA, CDR2 FQGTGA. With 5 bases clipped from V and 7 bases from J, the junction kept 6 bases outside the gene matches. The CDR3 loop spans 13 amino acids.